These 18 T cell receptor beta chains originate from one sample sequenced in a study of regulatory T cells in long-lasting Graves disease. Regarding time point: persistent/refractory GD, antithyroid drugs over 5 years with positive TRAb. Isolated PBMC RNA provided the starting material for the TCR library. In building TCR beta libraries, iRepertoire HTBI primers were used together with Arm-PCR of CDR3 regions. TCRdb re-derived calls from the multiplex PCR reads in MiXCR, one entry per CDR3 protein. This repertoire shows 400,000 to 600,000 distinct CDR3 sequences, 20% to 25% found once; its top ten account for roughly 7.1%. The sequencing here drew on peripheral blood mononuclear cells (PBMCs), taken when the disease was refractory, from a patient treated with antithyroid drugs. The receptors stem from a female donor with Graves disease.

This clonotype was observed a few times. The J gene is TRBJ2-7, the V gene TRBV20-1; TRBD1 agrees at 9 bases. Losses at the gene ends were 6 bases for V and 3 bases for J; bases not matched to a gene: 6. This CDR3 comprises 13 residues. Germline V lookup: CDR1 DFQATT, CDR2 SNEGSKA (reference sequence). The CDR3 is CSAQGQGYYEQYF. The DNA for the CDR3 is TGCAGTGCCCAGGGACAGGGATACTACGAGCAGTACTTC.

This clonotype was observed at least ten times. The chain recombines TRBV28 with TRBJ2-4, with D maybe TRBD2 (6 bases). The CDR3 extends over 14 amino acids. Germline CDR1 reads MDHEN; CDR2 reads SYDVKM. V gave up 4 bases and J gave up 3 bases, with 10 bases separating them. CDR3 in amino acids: CASSSGGVKNIQYF. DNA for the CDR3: TGTGCCAGCAGTTCCGGGGGAGTCAAAAACATTCAGTACTTC.

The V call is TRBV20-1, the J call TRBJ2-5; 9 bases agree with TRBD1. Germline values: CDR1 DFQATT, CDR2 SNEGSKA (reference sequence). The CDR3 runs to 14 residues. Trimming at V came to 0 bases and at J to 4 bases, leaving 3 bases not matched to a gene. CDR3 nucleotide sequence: TGCAGTGCTAGAGACCGACAGGGGGTAGAGACCCAGTACTTC. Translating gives CSARDRQGVETQYF.

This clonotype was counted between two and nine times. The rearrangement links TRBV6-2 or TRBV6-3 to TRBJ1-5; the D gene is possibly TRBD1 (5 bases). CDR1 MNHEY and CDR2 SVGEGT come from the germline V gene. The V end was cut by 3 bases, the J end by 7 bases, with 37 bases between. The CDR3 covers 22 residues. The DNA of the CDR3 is TGTGCCAGCAGTTATCGCCGGGGAGAGTCGACAGTCGGGTGGTCCCTCGGGCAGCCCCAGCATTTT. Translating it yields CASSYRRGESTVGWSLGQPQHF.

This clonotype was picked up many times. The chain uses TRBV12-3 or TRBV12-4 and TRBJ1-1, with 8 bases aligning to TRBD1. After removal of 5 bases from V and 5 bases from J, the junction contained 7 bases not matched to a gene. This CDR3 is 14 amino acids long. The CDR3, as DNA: TGTGCCAGCAGTCCGACAGGGGATGCAACTGAAGCTTTCTTT. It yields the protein CASSPTGDATEAFF.

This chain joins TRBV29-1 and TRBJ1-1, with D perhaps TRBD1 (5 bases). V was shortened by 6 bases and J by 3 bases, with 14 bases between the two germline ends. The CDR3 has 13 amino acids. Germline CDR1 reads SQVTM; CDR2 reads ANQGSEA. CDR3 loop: CSVTRMGDTEAFF. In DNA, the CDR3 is TGCAGCGTGACCAGGATGGGGGACACTGAAGCTTTCTTT.

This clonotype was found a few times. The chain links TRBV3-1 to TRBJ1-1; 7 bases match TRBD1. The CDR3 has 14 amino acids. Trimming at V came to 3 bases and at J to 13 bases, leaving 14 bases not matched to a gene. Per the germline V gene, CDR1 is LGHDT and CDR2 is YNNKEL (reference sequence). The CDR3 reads CASSQTFLTGLVFF. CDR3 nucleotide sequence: TGTGCCAGCAGCCAGACCTTTCTGACAGGGTTGGTTTTCTTT.

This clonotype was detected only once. CDR3 DNA: TGTGCCAGCAGCCCCGGACGGAGCCTTCAGTACTTC. This gives the protein CASSPGRSLQYF. J is TRBJ2-4 and V is TRBV14; D not resolved. The CDR3 is 12 residues long. V shed 4 bases and J shed 11 bases, with 12 bases lying between them. Germline V gene sequence: CDR1 SGHDN, CDR2 FVKESK.

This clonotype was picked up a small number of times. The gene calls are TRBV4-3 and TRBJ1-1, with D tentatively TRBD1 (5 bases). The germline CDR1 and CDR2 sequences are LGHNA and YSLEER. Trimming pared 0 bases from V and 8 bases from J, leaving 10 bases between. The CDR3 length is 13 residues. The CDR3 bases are TGCGCCAGCAGCCAAGATGTCAGGGCCGAAGCTTTCTTT. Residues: CASSQDVRAEAFF.

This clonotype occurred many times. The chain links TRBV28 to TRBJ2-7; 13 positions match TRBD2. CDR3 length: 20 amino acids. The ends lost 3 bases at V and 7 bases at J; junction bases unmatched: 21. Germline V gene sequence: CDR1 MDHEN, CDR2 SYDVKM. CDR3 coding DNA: TGTGCCAGCAGTTTGAAGGCCCTAGGACTAGCGGGAGTTATAGCAAAGGAGCAGTACTTC. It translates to CASSLKALGLAGVIAKEQYF.

CDR3 nucleotides: TGCGCCAGCAGCTTGGAACCCCTAGCGGGAGCAAACATTCAGTACTTC. Protein: CASSLEPLAGANIQYF. The chain recombines TRBV5-1 with TRBJ2-4, with TRBD2 matching 10 bases. CDR1 is SGHRS and CDR2 is YFSETQ in the germline V gene. CDR3 size: 16 residues. Trimming took 0 bases from V and 6 from J; bases not matched to a gene: 6.

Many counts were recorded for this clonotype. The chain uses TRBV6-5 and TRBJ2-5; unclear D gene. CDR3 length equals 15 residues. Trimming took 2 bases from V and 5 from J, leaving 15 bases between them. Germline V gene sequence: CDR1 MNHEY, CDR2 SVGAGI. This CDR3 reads CASSYGNSQRETQYF. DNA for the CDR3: TGTGCCAGCAGTTACGGAAACTCACAAAGGGAGACCCAGTACTTC.

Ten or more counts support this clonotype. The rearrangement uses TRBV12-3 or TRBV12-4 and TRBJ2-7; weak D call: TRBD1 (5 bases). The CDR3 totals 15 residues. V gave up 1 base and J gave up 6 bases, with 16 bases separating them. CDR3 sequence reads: CASSLGPNQGAEQYF. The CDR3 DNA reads TGTGCCAGCAGTTTAGGCCCGAACCAGGGTGCCGAGCAGTACTTC.

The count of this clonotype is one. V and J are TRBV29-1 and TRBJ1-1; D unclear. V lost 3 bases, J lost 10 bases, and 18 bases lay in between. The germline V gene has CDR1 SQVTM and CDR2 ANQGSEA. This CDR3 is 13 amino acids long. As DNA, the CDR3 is TGCAGCGTTGAGGAGACGGGAAGGTGGCGAGCTTTCTTT. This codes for CSVEETGRWRAFF.

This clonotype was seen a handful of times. DNA for the CDR3: TGTGCCAGCAGCGTAGCCCCTACGCCCGAGGGCTACGAGCAGTACTTC. Protein product: CASSVAPTPEGYEQYF. J is TRBJ2-7 and V is TRBV9, with a possible D match to TRBD2 (5 bases). The germline V gene encodes CDR1 SGDLS and CDR2 YYNGEE. V was trimmed by 0 bases and J by 3 bases, leaving 16 bases between them. This CDR3 contains 16 residues.

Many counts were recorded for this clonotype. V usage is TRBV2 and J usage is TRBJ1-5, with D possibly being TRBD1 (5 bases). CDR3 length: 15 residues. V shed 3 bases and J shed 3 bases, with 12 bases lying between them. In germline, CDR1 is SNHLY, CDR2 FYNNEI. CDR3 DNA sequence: TGTGCCAGCAGTGAGGCAGGGACCAACAATCAGCCCCAGCATTTT. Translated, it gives CASSEAGTNNQPQHF.

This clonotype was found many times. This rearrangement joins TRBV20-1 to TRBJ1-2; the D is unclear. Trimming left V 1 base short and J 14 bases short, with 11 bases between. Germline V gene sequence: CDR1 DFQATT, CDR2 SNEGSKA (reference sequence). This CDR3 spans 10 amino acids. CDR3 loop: CSARVAARTF. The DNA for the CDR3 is TGCAGTGCTAGAGTCGCCGCGAGAACCTTC.

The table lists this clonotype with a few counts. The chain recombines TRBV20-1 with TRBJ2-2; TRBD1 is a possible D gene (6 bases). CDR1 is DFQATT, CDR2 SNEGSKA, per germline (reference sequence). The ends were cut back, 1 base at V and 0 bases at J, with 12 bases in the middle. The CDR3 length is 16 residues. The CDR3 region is CSARGGQGSNTGELFF. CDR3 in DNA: TGCAGTGCTAGAGGGGGCCAGGGGTCGAACACCGGGGAGCTGTTTTTT.